The 11 T cell receptor beta chains given below trace back to one sample, sequenced in a study of OX40 agonist ivuxolimab in advanced cancers. Libraries were prepared by immunoSEQ multiplex PCR; TCRdb keeps only in-frame clonotypes and omits some of them. The data contain more than 40,000 clones, about 91% of them seen just once; the ten biggest clones take up over 9.5%. Sequencing used CD4+ or CD8+ T cells sorted from blood, obtained in a trial of the OX40 agonist ivuxolimab. The origin of the receptors is an adult with an advanced solid tumor such as melanoma, head and neck, liver or kidney cancer.

The chain uses TRBV28 and TRBJ1-6; possibly TRBD1 for D (5 bases). Germline V gene lookup returns CDR1 MDHEN and CDR2 SYDVKM. This CDR3 is built from 16 residues. V lost 5 bases and J 0 bases, leaving 11 bases between the germline ends. CDR3 region: CASSSAGSSYNSPLHF. The CDR3 nucleotides read TGTGCCAGCAGTAGTGCAGGGAGCTCCTATAATTCACCCCTCCACTTT.

This clone was recorded only once. This sequence joins TRBV6-6 and TRBJ2-7; 8 bases match TRBD2. V dropped 5 bases and J dropped 0; count of bases not matched to a gene: 3. CDR1 MNHNY and CDR2 SVGAGI come from the germline V gene (reference sequence). This CDR3 has 14 amino acids. The CDR3 DNA reads as TGTGCCAGCAGTACGGGGGGGGGCTCCTACGAGCAGTACTTC. This translates into CASSTGGGSYEQYF.

The chain combines TRBV19 with TRBJ1-5; no definite D call. This CDR3 is 14 amino acids long. V was cut by 1 base and J by 0 bases, with 4 bases left in between. Germline CDR1 LNHDA, CDR2 SQIVND (reference sequence). CDR3 residues: CASSIGTSNQPQHF. The CDR3 coding sequence is TGTGCCAGTAGTATAGGGACTAGCAATCAGCCCCAGCATTTT. The whole variable domain, filled in from reference TRBV19 and TRBJ1-5, reads DGGITQSPKYLFRKEGQNVTLSCEQNLNHDAMYWYRQDPGQGLRLIYYSQIVNDFQKGDIAEGYSVSREKKESFPLTVTSAQKNPTAFYLCASSIGTSNQPQHFGDGTRLSIL.

Only one count was recorded for this clone. The V gene is TRBV4-1, the J gene TRBJ2-7; D is possibly TRBD1 (5 bases). The CDR3 is made up of 15 amino acids. V dropped 1 base and J dropped 5 bases, with 15 bases sitting between them. The germline gives CDR1 MGHRA, CDR2 YSYEKL. The CDR3 reads CASSQAPLTGHEQYF. CDR3 nucleotides: TGCGCCAGCAGCCAAGCCCCCCTTACAGGACACGAGCAGTACTTC.

The chain joins TRBV19 to TRBJ2-1, with D tentatively TRBD1 or TRBD2 (5 bases each). Germline V gene sequence: CDR1 LNHDA, CDR2 SQIVND (reference sequence). This CDR3 is 13 amino acids long. Trimming took 4 bases from V and 10 from J, leaving 14 bases between them. CDR3 loop: CASSTHLAGEQFF. CDR3 bases: TGTGCCAGTAGTACCCATCTAGCAGGGGAGCAGTTCTTC.

This chain connects TRBV15 to TRBJ2-1; perhaps TRBD1 as D (6 bases). Germline assignment: CDR1 LNHNV and CDR2 YYDKDF (reference sequence). This CDR3 is built from 15 residues. V lost 5 bases to trimming and J lost 5 bases, with 16 bases between them. The CDR3 region is CATSSQWDTDNEQFF. Written as DNA, the CDR3 is TGTGCCACCAGCTCCCAATGGGACACAGACAATGAGCAGTTCTTC.

This clone came up once. The rearrangement uses TRBV6-5 and TRBJ1-2, with unresolved D. This CDR3 contains 15 residues. Germline CDR1 is MNHEY and CDR2 is SVGAGI. V shed 2 bases and J shed 0 bases, with 10 bases lying between them. The CDR3, as DNA: TGTGCCAGCAGTTACAGTGGCCTAGCTAACTATGGCTACACCTTC. Translation gives CASSYSGLANYGYTF.

This rearrangement joins TRBV27 to TRBJ2-5; D not resolved. There are 13 residues in the CDR3. V lost 1 base and J lost 5, with 8 bases in between. CDR1 and CDR2 (germline): MNHEY, SMNVEV (reference sequence). The CDR3 DNA reads as TGTGCCAGCAGTTTATTCTTAGAGGAGACCCAGTACTTC. It yields the protein CASSLFLEETQYF.

The J gene is TRBJ2-3, the V gene TRBV19; tentative D call: TRBD1 (5 bases). V was pared by 0 bases and J by 2 bases, with 9 bases between. The germline gives CDR1 LNHDA, CDR2 SQIVND (reference sequence). The CDR3 is made up of 15 amino acids. The CDR3 sequence is CASSIDSGSTDTQYF. In DNA, the CDR3 is TGTGCCAGTAGTATAGACTCAGGGTCCACAGATACGCAGTATTTT.

This sequence joins TRBV5-1 and TRBJ1-1; D is ambiguous. V was pared by 4 bases and J by 6 bases, with 10 bases between. The CDR3 loop spans 12 amino acids. Germline lookup yields CDR1 SGHRS and CDR2 YFSETQ. CDR3 region: CASSGGWSEAFF. CDR3 in DNA: TGCGCCAGCAGCGGTGGATGGTCTGAAGCTTTCTTT.

The chain has TRBV7-2 and TRBJ2-7, with 7 bases that match TRBD2. This CDR3 comprises 15 residues. Trimming cost V 5 bases and J 7 bases; bases outside gene matches: 14. Germline CDR1 and CDR2: SGHTA and FQGNSA. The CDR3 region is CASSPFPGGVPEQYF. CDR3 sequence (DNA): TGTGCCAGCAGCCCGTTTCCGGGGGGAGTTCCAGAGCAGTACTTC.